The rows below give T cell receptor beta chains drawn from one sample of a study of shared clonotypes between healthy human individuals. Using immunoSEQ multiplex PCR, the repertoire was profiled, and TCRdb retains in-frame clones only, with some absent. Of some 800,000 clones in the sample, more than 85% were seen once. Sequencing input: naive CD8+ T cells sorted from blood. The origin of the receptors is a man aged 25-45 years in good health. The CDR3 runs from the conserved cysteine through the conserved F or W. D genes are given only for firm matches. The size of a clone is reported for some rows only, either as once, few or many, or as a class for expanded clones.

j_call clone_size v_call d_call cdr3_aa cdr3_nt
TRBJ2-2 . TRBV7-7 . CASSLRGLGTGELFF TGTGCCAGCAGCTTACGGGGGCTCGGGACCGGGGAGCTGTTTTTT
TRBJ2-7 . TRBV6-6 . CASSYVGPRYEQYF TGTGCCAGCAGTTATGTGGGTCCACGGTACGAGCAGTACTTC
TRBJ2-7 . TRBV7-8 . CASSLAGGRYEQYF TGTGCCAGCAGCTTAGCGGGAGGTCGGTACGAGCAGTACTTC
TRBJ2-7 . TRBV7-8 TRBD2 CASSFRGAGGTYEQYF TGTGCCAGCAGCTTTCGAGGTGCGGGAGGAACCTACGAGCAGTACTTC
TRBJ2-1 few TRBV7-9 TRBD2 CASSLVGLAYNEQFF TGTGCCAGCAGCTTAGTGGGACTAGCGTACAATGAGCAGTTCTTC
TRBJ1-1 . TRBV6-1 . CASTGVGIWNTEAFF TGTGCCAGCACAGGAGTGGGAATTTGGAACACTGAAGCTTTCTTT
TRBJ2-1 . TRBV7-9 . CASSRTEGPYNEQFF TGCGCCAGCAGCCGAACGGAGGGCCCCTACAATGAGCAGTTCTTC
TRBJ2-7 . TRBV29-1 . CSVYGPDSYEQYF TGCAGCGTCTACGGGCCGGACTCCTACGAGCAGTACTTC
TRBJ1-1 . TRBV7-9 TRBD1 CASSSTDRIKNTEAFF TGTGCCAGCAGCTCCACGGACAGGATTAAGAACACTGAAGCTTTCTTT
TRBJ2-2 . TRBV4-2 TRBD2 CASSQGTSGRALTSGELFF TGTGCCAGCAGCCAGGGGACTAGCGGGAGGGCCCTCACCAGCGGGGAGCTGTTTTTT
TRBJ2-7 . TRBV6-1 . CASSDGLIYEQYF TGTGCCAGCAGTGACGGACTAATCTACGAGCAGTACTTC
TRBJ2-1 . TRBV19 TRBD1 CASSIDGDRGAEQFF TGTGCCAGTAGTATAGATGGGGACAGGGGAGCTGAGCAGTTCTTC
TRBJ2-7 . TRBV11-2 . CASGGDVFYEQYF TGTGCCAGCGGAGGGGACGTCTTCTACGAGCAGTACTTC
TRBJ1-2 . TRBV6-5 . CASSYDRNYGYTF TGTGCCAGCAGTTACGACCGGAACTATGGCTACACCTTC
TRBJ2-7 . TRBV29-1 TRBD1 CSGGTGIYEQYF TGCAGCGGGGGGACAGGAATCTACGAGCAGTACTTC
TRBJ1-4 . TRBV5-1 . CASSLNRDFMEKLFF TGCGCCAGCAGCTTAAACCGGGACTTTATGGAAAAACTGTTTTTT